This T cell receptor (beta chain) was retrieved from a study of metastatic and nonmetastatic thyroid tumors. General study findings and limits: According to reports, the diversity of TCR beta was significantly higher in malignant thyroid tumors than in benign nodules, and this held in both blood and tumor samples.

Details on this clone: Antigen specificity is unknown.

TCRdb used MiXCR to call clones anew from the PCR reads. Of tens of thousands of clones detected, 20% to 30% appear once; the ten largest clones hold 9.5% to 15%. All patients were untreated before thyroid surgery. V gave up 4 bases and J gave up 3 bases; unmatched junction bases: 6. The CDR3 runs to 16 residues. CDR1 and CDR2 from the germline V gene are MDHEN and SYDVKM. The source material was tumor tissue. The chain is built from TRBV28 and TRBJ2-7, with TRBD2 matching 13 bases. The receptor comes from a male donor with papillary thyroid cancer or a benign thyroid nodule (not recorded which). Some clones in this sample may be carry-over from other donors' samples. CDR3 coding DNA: TGTGCCAGCAGTTCCCCGGGACTAGCGGGGTTCTACGAGCAGTACTTC. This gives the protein CASSSPGLAGFYEQYF.